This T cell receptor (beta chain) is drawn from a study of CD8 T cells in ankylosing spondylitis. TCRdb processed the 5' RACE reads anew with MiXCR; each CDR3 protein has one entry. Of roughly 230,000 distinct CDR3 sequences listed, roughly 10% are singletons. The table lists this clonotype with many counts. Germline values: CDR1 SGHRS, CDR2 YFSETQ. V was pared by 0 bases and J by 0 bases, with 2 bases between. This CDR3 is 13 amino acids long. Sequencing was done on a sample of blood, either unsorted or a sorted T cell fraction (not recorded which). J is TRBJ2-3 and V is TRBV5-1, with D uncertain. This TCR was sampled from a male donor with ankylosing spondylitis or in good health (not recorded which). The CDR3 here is CASSLGSTDTQYF. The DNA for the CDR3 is TGCGCCAGCAGCTTGGGCAGCACAGATACGCAGTATTTT.